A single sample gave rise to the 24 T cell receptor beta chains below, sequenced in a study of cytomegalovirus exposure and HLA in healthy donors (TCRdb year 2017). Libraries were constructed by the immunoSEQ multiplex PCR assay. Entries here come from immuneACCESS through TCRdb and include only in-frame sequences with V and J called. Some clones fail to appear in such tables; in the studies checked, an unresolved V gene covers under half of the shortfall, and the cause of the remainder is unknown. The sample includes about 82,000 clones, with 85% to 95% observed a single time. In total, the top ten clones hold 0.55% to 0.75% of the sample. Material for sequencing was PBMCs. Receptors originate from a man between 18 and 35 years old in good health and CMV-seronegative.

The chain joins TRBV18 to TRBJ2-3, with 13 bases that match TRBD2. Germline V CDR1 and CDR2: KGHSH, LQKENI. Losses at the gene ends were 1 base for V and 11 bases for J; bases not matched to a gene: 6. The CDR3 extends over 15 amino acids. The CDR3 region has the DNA TGTGCCAGCTCACCACTCCCCACTAGCGGGAGGGTGCAGTATTTT. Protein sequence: CASSPLPTSGRVQYF.

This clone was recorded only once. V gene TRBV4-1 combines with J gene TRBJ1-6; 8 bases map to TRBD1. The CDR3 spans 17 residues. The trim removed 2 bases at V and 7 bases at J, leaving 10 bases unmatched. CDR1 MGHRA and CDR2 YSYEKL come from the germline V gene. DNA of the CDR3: TGCGCCAGCAGCCAACCATTGGACAGGGACCGAAATTCACCCCTCCACTTT. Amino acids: CASSQPLDRDRNSPLHF.

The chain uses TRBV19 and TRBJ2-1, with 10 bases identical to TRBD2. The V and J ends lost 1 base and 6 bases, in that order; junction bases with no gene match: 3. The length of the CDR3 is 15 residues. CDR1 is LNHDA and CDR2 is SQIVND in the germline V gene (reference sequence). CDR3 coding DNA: TGTGCCAGTAGTATAGGGCTAGCGGGGGTCAATGAGCAGTTCTTC. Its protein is CASSIGLAGVNEQFF. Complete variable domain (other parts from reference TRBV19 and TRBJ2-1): DGGITQSPKYLFRKEGQNVTLSCEQNLNHDAMYWYRQDPGQGLRLIYYSQIVNDFQKGDIAEGYSVSREKKESFPLTVTSAQKNPTAFYLCASSIGLAGVNEQFFGPGTRLTVL.

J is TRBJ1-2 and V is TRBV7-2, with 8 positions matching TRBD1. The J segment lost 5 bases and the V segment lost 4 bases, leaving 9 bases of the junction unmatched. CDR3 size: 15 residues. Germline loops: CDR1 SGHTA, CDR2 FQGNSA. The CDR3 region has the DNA TGTGCCAGCAGCTATTCCGGGACAGGACTTTATGGCTACACCTTC. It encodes CASSYSGTGLYGYTF.

Here the CDR3 DNA reads TGTGCCAGCAGCCAAGGACAGTTTAATGAAAAACTGTTTTTT. Protein product: CASSQGQFNEKLFF. The V and J genes are TRBV5-4 and TRBJ1-4; D perhaps matches TRBD1 (6 bases). CDR1 and CDR2 (germline): SGHNT, YYREEE (reference sequence). The CDR3 runs 14 residues. The germline V and J ends were trimmed by 4 bases and 4 bases, with 11 bases remaining between them.

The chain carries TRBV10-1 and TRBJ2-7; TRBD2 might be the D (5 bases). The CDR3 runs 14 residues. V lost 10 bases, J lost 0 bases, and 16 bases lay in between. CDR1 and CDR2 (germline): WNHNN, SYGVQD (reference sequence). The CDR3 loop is CATSPPGSSYEQYF. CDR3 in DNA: TGCGCCACCTCTCCCCCGGGGAGCTCCTACGAGCAGTACTTC.

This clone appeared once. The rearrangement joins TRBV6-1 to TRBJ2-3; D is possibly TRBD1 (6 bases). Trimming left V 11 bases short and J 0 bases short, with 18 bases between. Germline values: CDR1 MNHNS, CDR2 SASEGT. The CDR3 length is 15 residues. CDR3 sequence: CAGSRQAPSTDTQYF. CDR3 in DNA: TGTGCCGGCTCCCGACAGGCTCCTAGCACAGATACGCAGTATTTT.

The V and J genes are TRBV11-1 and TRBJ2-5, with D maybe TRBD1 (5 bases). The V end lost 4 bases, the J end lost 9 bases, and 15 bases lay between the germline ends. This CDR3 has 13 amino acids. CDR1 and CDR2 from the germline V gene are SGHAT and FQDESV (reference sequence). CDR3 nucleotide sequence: TGTGCCAGCAGCTGGGGCTCCTTCCCCTCCCAGTACTTC. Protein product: CASSWGSFPSQYF.

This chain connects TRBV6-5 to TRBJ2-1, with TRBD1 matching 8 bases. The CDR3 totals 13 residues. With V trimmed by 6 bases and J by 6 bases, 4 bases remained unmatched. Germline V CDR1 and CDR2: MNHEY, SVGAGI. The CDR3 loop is CASRDREVNEQFF. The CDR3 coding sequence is TGTGCCAGCAGGGACAGGGAAGTCAATGAGCAGTTCTTC.

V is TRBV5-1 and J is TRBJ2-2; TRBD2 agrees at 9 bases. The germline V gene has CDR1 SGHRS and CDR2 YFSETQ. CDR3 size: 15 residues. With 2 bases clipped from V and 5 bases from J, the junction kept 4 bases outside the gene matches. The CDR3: CASSLGSGGTGELFF. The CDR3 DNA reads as TGCGCCAGCAGCTTAGGCAGCGGGGGGACCGGGGAGCTGTTTTTT.

Here the CDR3 DNA reads TGTGCCAGCAGCCCAACGACTAGCGGGGGCCTGTACAATGAGCAGTTCTTC. As protein: CASSPTTSGGLYNEQFF. The V and J genes are TRBV7-9 and TRBJ2-1; the match to TRBD2 covers 12 bases. The CDR3 spans 17 residues. With V trimmed by 5 bases and J by 4 bases, 9 bases remained unmatched. The germline V gene has CDR1 SEHNR and CDR2 FQNEAQ (reference sequence).

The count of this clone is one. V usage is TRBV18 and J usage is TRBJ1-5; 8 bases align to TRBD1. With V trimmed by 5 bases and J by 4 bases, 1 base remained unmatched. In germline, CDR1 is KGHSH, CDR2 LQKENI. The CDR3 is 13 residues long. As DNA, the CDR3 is TGTGCCAGCTCAGGGACAGGAAATCAGCCCCAGCATTTT. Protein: CASSGTGNQPQHF.

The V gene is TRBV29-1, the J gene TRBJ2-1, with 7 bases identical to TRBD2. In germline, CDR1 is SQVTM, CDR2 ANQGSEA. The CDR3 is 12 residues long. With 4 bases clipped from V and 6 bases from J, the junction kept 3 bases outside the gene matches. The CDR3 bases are TGCAGCGTTGCAGGGAGGGTCAATGAGCAGTTCTTC. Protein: CSVAGRVNEQFF.

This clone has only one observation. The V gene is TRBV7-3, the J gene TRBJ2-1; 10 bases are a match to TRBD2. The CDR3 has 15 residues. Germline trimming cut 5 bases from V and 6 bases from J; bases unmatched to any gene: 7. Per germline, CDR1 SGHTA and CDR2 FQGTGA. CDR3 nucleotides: TGTGCCAGCAGCCAAAGCGGGAGGGCGTCCAATGAGCAGTTCTTC. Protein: CASSQSGRASNEQFF.

This CDR3 is CSVAGQGIGTPNSPLHF. DNA of the CDR3: TGCAGCGTGGCGGGACAGGGTATTGGGACTCCCAATTCACCCCTCCACTTT. The J gene is TRBJ1-6, the V gene TRBV29-1; 9 bases are a match to TRBD1. V lost 6 bases to trimming and J lost 7 bases; unmatched junction nucleotides: 16. Germline values: CDR1 SQVTM, CDR2 ANQGSEA. The CDR3 spans 17 residues.

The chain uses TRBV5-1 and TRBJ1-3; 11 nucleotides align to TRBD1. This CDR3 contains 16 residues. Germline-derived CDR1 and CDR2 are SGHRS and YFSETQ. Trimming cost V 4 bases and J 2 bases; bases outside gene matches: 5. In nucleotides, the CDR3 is TGCGCCAGCAGCGTTGGACAGGGGGCAACTGGAAACACCATATATTTT. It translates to CASSVGQGATGNTIYF. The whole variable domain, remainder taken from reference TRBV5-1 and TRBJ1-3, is KAGVTQTPRYLIKTRGQQVTLSCSPISGHRSVSWYQQTPGQGLQFLFEYFSETQRNKGNFPGRFSGRQFSNSRSEMNVSTLELGDSALYLCASSVGQGATGNTIYFGEGSWLTVV.

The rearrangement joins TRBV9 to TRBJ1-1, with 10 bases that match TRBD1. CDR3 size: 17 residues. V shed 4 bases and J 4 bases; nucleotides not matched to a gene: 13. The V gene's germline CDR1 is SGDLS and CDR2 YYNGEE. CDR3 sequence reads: CASSPREFGTGVTEAFF. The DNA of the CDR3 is TGTGCCAGCAGCCCCCGAGAGTTCGGGACAGGGGTCACTGAAGCTTTCTTT.

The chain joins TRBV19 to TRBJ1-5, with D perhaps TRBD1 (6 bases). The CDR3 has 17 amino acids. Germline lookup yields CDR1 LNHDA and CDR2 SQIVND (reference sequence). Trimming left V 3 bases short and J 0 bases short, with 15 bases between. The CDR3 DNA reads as TGTGCCAGTAGTATTGTTCGGGGGGCCTATAGCAATCAGCCCCAGCATTTT. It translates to CASSIVRGAYSNQPQHF.

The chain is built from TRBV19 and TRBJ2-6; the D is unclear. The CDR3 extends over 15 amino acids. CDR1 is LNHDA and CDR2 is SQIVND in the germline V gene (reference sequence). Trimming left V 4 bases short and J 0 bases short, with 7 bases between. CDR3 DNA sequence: TGTGCCAGTAGTACTATGAGCTCTGGGGCCAACGTCCTGACTTTC. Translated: CASSTMSSGANVLTF.

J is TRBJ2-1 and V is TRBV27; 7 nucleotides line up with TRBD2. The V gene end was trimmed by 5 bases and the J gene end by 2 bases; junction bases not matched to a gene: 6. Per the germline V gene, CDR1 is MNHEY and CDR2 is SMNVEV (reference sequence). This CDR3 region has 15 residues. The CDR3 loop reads CASSAGLRPYNEQFF. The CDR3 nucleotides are TGTGCCAGCAGTGCGGGACTACGCCCCTACAATGAGCAGTTCTTC.

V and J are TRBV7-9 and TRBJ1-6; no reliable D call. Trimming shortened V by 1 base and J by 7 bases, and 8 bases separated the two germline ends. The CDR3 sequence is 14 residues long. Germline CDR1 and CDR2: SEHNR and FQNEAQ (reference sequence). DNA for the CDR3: TGTGCCAGCAGCTTAGTGAGGAGGAATTCACCCCTCCACTTT. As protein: CASSLVRRNSPLHF.

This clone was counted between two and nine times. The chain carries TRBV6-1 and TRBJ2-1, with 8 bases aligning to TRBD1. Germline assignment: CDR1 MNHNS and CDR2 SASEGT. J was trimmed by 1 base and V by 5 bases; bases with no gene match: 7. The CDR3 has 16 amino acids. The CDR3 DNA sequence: TGTGCCAGCAGTAAAGACAGGGGTGGGTCCTACAATGAGCAGTTCTTC. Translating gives CASSKDRGGSYNEQFF.

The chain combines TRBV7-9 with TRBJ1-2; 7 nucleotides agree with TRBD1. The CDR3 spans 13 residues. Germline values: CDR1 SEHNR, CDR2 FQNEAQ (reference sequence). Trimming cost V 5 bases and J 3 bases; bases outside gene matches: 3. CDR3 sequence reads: CASSRQGYYGYTF. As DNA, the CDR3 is TGTGCCAGCAGCCGACAGGGCTACTATGGCTACACCTTC.

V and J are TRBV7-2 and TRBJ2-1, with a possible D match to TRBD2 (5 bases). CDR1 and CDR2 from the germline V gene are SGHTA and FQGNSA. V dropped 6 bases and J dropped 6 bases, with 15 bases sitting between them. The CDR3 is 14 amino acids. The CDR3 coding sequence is TGTGCCAGCAGGCCTCGGGAAGGATTCAATGAGCAGTTCTTC. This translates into CASRPREGFNEQFF. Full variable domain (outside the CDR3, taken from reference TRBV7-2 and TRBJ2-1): GAGVSQSPSNKVTEKGKDVELRCDPISGHTALYWYRQSLGQGLEFLIYFQGNSAPDKSGLPSDRFSAERTGGSVSTLTIQRTQQEDSAVYLCASRPREGFNEQFFGPGTRLTVL.